The 15 T cell receptor beta chains reported below all come from one sample, sequenced in a study of control samples from healthy donors and cancer patients (dated by TCRdb to the early 2020s). The library was built by means of the immunoSEQ multiplex PCR assay. TCRdb re-hosts the immuneACCESS table, in-frame sequences only. Its copies lack some clones; in the studies checked, an unresolved V gene accounts for under half of them, and the cause for the rest is not known. In this sample the table shows some 74,000 clones, about 95% of which occur a single time. 2.8% of the sample is in the top ten clones. Sequenced sample: blood. The receptors were sampled from a woman aged 25 to 39 in good health.

The chain carries TRBV12-5 and TRBJ2-7; no definite D call. V was clipped by 1 base and J by 5 bases, with 3 bases between them. There are 11 residues in the CDR3. The germline CDR1 and CDR2 sequences are LGHNT and FRNRAP. This CDR3 reads CASGLGNEQYF. The CDR3 DNA sequence: TGTGCTAGTGGTTTGGGCAACGAGCAGTACTTC.

The chain links TRBV3-1 (or the pseudogene TRBV3-2) to TRBJ2-7; D unclear. Germline V gene sequence: CDR1 LGHDT, CDR2 YNNKEL (reference sequence). V lost 3 bases to trimming and J lost 4 bases, with 4 bases between them. This CDR3 comprises 11 residues. Here the CDR3 DNA reads TGTGCCAGCAGCCAGGGGTACGAGCAGTACTTC. Its protein product is CASSQGYEQYF.

This chain's CDR3 is CASSPLGALETQYF. CDR3 coding DNA: TGTGCCAGCAGCCCTCTAGGGGCATTAGAGACCCAGTACTTC. V gene TRBV9 combines with J gene TRBJ2-5; possible D gene TRBD1, 5 bases. Trimming cost V 4 bases and J 4 bases, with 14 bases left between them. The CDR3 runs 14 residues. From germline, CDR1 is SGDLS and CDR2 YYNGEE.

The CDR3 reads CASSLKNQPQHF. As DNA, the CDR3 is TGTGCCAGCAGTTTGAAGAATCAGCCCCAGCATTTT. The genes are TRBV12-3 or TRBV12-4 and TRBJ1-5; D gene ambiguous. This CDR3 has 12 residues. V dropped 3 bases and J dropped 4 bases, with 4 bases sitting between them.

This clone was seen once. This chain links TRBV10-2 with TRBJ2-7; tentative D call: TRBD1 (6 bases). CDR1 is WSHSY, CDR2 SAAADI, per germline. This CDR3 is built from 13 residues. Between the trimmed V and J ends, which lost 3 bases and 9 bases, there was a span of 15 bases. CDR3 sequence (DNA): TGCGCCAGCAGTGAAGGGGCTAGGACAGTGCAGTACGTC. This codes for CASSEGARTVQYV.

V usage is TRBV6-4 and J usage is TRBJ2-7; possible D gene TRBD2, 5 bases. CDR3 length: 15 residues. V was cut by 8 bases and J by 1 base, with 18 bases left in between. Germline V lookup: CDR1 MRHNA, CDR2 SNTAGT. Here the CDR3 DNA reads TGTGCCAGCGACCCCGCGGAGGTAGGTTCCTACGAGCAGTACGTC. Its translation is CASDPAEVGSYEQYV.

The chain employs TRBV11-2 and TRBJ1-2, with 9 bases lining up with TRBD1. V gave up 0 bases and J gave up 0 bases; unmatched junction bases: 2. Germline CDR1 and CDR2: SGHAT and FQNNGV. This CDR3 spans 16 amino acids. CDR3 nucleotide sequence: TGTGCCAGCAGCTTAGACCGGGACAGGGCTAACTATGGCTACACCTTC. Translating it yields CASSLDRDRANYGYTF.

This chain connects TRBV5-5 to TRBJ2-3, with D maybe TRBD2 (5 bases). Deletions cut 7 bases from V and 2 bases from J, with 17 bases between. CDR1 and CDR2 from the germline V gene are SGHKS and YYEKEE (reference sequence). This CDR3 is built from 15 residues. In DNA, the CDR3 is TGTGCCAGCTCGCCGCCCCTAGCCCACACAGATACGCAGTATTTT. This encodes CASSPPLAHTDTQYF.

V and J are TRBV5-1 and TRBJ1-1, with D unclear. The germline V and J ends were trimmed by 3 bases and 4 bases, with 10 bases remaining between them. From germline, CDR1 is SGHRS and CDR2 YFSETQ. The CDR3 is 13 amino acids. The chain's CDR3 is CASSSIWGTEAFF. CDR3 DNA: TGCGCCAGCAGCTCGATATGGGGCACTGAAGCTTTCTTT.

This chain uses TRBV11-2 with TRBJ2-2; 12 bases align to TRBD2. J was trimmed by 4 bases and V by 6 bases; bases with no gene match: 3. In germline, CDR1 is SGHAT, CDR2 FQNNGV. CDR3 length: 15 residues. CDR3: CASRLTSGGTGELFF. The CDR3 DNA follows: TGTGCCAGCAGACTGACTAGCGGGGGCACCGGGGAGCTGTTTTTT.

The rearrangement uses TRBV5-6 and TRBJ1-1; maybe TRBD1 (5 bases). From germline, CDR1 is SGHDT and CDR2 YYEEEE. This CDR3 is built from 12 residues. Trimming shortened V by 0 bases and J by 10 bases, and 10 bases separated the two germline ends. CDR3 sequence: CASSLVGGGAFF. In nucleotides, the CDR3 is TGTGCCAGCAGCTTGGTTGGTGGGGGAGCTTTCTTT. Combining the CDR3 with reference TRBV5-6 and TRBJ1-1 gives the whole variable domain DAGVTQSPTHLIKTRGQQVTLRCSPKSGHDTVSWYQQALGQGPQFIFQYYEEEERQRGNFPDRFSGHQFPNYSSELNVNALLLGDSALYLCASSLVGGGAFFGQGTRLTVV.

This chain connects TRBV3-1 (or the pseudogene TRBV3-2) to TRBJ2-2, with TRBD2 as a possible D gene (5 bases). V gave up 4 bases and J gave up 4 bases, with 16 bases separating them. The CDR3 is made up of 16 amino acids. The V gene's germline CDR1 is LGHDT and CDR2 YNNKEL (reference sequence). The CDR3: CASSLWAAEGTGELFF. The DNA for the CDR3 is TGTGCCAGCAGCCTTTGGGCAGCCGAGGGCACCGGGGAGCTGTTTTTT.

The chain recombines TRBV3-1 (or the pseudogene TRBV3-2) with TRBJ2-3; D remains ambiguous. The CDR3 loop spans 11 amino acids. CDR1 is LGHDT and CDR2 is YNNKEL in the germline V gene (reference sequence). The V gene lost 0 bases and the J gene lost 9 bases, with 4 bases spanning the gap. CDR3 residues: CASSQDLTQYF. CDR3 sequence (DNA): TGTGCCAGCAGCCAAGATTTAACGCAGTATTTT.

The chain recombines TRBV5-4 with TRBJ1-1; the D is unclear. The V gene lost 3 bases and the J gene lost 5 bases, with 8 bases spanning the gap. Germline CDR1 is SGHNT and CDR2 is YYREEE (reference sequence). The CDR3 contains 12 residues. CDR3 residues: CASSSMETEAFF. DNA of the CDR3: TGTGCCAGCAGCTCTATGGAGACTGAAGCTTTCTTT.

This rearrangement joins TRBV28 to TRBJ1-1, with 7 bases aligning to TRBD1. The CDR3 consists of 14 residues. The V segment lost 2 bases and the J segment 6 bases; nucleotides outside the gene matches: 6. From germline, CDR1 is MDHEN and CDR2 SYDVKM. Here the CDR3 reads CASSLVQGSSEAFF. The CDR3, as DNA: TGTGCCAGCAGTTTAGTACAGGGGTCCTCTGAAGCTTTCTTT. Based on the CDR3 plus reference TRBV28 and TRBJ1-1, the full variable domain is DVKVTQSSRYLVKRTGEKVFLECVQDMDHENMFWYRQDPGLGLRLIYFSYDVKMKEKGDIPEGYSVSREKKERFSLILESASTNQTSMYLCASSLVQGSSEAFFGQGTRLTVV.